This TCR beta chain derives from a study of cytomegalovirus exposure and HLA in healthy donors. Study-wide findings and caveats: Clusters of TCRs from the first cohort tended to co-occur in the roughly 120 validation repertoires (as a later analysis found).

This clone came up once. The antigen remains undetermined. A roughly 120-subject validation cohort, separate from the approximately 720-subject first cohort, supplied the donors. This CDR3 has 15 residues. V lost 0 bases to trimming and J lost 2 bases; unmatched junction nucleotides: 1. The germline gives CDR1 KGHSH, CDR2 LQKENI. TCRdb's table, derived via immunoSEQ multiplex PCR, lists solely in-frame clones and lacks some. The table records some 56,000 clones, about 92% of them present only once. Sample: PBMCs. The sequence was collected from a woman under 30 in good health and CMV-seropositive. The chain recombines TRBV18 with TRBJ2-3; TRBD1 matches at 8 bases. CDR3: CASSPPGQVTDTQYF. Here the CDR3 DNA reads TGTGCCAGCTCACCACCGGGACAGGTCACAGATACGCAGTATTTT.